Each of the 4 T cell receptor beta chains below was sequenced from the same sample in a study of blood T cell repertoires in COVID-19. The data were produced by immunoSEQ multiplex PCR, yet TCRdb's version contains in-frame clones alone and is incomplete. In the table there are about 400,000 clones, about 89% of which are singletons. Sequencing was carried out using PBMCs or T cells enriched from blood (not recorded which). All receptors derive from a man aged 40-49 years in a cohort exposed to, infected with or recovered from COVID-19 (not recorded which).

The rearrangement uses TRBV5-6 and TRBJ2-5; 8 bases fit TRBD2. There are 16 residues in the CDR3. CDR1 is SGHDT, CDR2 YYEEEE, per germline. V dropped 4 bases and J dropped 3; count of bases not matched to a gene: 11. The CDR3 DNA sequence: TGTGCCAGCAGCCTCACCCTGAGGCGGGGGGAAGAGACCCAGTACTTC. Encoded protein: CASSLTLRRGEETQYF.

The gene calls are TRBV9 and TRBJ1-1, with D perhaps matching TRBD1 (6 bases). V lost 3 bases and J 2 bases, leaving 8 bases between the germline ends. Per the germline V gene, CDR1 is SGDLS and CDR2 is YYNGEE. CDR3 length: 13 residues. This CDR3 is CASSGDTNTEAFF. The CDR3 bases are TGTGCCAGCAGCGGGGACACAAACACTGAAGCTTTCTTT.

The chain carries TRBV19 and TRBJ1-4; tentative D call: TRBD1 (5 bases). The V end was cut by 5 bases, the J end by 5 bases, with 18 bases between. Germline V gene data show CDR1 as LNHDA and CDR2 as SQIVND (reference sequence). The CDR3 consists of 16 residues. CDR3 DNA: TGTGCCAGTAGTCGTCCCGGGGACGGAGGGAATGAAAAACTGTTTTTT. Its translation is CASSRPGDGGNEKLFF. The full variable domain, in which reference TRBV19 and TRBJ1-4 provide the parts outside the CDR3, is DGGITQSPKYLFRKEGQNVTLSCEQNLNHDAMYWYRQDPGQGLRLIYYSQIVNDFQKGDIAEGYSVSREKKESFPLTVTSAQKNPTAFYLCASSRPGDGGNEKLFFGSGTQLSVL.

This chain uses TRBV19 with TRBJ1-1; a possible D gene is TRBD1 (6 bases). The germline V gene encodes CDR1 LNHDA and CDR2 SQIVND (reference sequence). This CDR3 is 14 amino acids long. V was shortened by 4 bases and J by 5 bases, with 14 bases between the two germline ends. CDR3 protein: CASSTIDRWTEAFF. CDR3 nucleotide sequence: TGTGCCAGTAGTACTATCGACAGGTGGACTGAAGCTTTCTTT.